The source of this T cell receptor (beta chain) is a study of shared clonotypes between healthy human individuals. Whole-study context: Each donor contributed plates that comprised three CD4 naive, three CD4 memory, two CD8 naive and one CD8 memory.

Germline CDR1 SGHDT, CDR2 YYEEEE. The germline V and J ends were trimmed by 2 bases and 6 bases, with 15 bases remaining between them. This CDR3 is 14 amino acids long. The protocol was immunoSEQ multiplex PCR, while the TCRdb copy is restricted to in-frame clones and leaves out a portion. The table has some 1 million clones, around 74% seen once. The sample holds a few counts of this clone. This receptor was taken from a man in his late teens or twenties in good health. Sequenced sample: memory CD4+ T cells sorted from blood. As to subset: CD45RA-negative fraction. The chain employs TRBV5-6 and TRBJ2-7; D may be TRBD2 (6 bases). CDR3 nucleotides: TGTGCCAGCAGCTTCGGGCCTCTAGCGACCGAGCAGTACTTC. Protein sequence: CASSFGPLATEQYF.